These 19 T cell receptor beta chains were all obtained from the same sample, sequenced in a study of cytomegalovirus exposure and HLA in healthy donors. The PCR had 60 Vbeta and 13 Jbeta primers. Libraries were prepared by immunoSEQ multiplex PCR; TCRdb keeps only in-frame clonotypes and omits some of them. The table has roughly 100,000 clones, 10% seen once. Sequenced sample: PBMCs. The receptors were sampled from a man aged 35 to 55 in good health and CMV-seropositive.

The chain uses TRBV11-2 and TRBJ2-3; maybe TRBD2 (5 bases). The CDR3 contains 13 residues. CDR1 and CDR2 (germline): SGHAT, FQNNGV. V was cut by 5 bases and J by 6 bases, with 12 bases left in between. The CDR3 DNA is TGTGCCAGCAGCCCACCGGACTTCGATACGCAGTATTTT. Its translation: CASSPPDFDTQYF.

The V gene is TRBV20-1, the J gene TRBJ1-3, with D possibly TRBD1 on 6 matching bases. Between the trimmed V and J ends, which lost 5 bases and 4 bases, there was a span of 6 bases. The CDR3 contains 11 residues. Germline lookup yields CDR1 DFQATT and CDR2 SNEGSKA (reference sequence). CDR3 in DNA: TGCAGTGCTGGGACAGGAAACACCATATATTTT. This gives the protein CSAGTGNTIYF.

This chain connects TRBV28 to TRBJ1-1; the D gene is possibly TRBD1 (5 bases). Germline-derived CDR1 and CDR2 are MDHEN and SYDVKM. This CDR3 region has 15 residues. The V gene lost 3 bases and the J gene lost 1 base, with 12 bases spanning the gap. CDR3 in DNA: TGTGCCAGCAGTTTGAAAACAGGCGGGAACACTGAAGCTTTCTTT. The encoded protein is CASSLKTGGNTEAFF.

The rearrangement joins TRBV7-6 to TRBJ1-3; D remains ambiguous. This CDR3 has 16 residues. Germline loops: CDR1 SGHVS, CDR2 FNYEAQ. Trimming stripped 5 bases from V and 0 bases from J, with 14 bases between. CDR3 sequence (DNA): TGTGCCAGCAGCCCGGTCCTAGGATTCTCTGGAAACACCATATATTTT. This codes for CASSPVLGFSGNTIYF.

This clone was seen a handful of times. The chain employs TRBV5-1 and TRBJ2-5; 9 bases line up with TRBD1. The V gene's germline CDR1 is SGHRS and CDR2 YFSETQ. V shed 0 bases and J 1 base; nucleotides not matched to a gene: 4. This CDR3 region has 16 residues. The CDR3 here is CASSLGTGAPQETQYF. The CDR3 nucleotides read TGCGCCAGCAGCTTGGGGACAGGGGCGCCCCAAGAGACCCAGTACTTC.

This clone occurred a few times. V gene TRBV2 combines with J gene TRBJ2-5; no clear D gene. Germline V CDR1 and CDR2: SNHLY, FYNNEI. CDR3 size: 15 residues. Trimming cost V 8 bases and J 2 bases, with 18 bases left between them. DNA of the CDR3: TGTGCCAGCCGAGACAACAACAATTTTCAAGAGACCCAGTACTTC. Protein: CASRDNNNFQETQYF.

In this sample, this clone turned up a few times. CDR3 sequence (DNA): TGTGCCAGCAGCGTAGAAGGAGCAACTAATGAAAAACTGTTTTTT. Protein sequence: CASSVEGATNEKLFF. V usage is TRBV9 and J usage is TRBJ1-4; unclear D gene. Germline V gives CDR1 SGDLS, CDR2 YYNGEE. Trimming took 0 bases from V and 0 from J, leaving 6 bases between them. CDR3 length: 15 residues.

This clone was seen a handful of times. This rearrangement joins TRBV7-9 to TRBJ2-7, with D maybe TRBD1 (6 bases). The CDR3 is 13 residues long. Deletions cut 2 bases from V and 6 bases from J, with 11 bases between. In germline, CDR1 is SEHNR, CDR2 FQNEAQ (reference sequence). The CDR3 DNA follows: TGTGCCAGCAGCTTAACACAGACAGGCGAGCAGTACTTC. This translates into CASSLTQTGEQYF.

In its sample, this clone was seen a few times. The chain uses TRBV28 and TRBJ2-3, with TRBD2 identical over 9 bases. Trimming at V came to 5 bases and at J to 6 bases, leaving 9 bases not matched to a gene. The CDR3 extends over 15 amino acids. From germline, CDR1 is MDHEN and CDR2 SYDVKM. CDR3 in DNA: TGTGCCAGCAGTGTAGGCTCGCGGGAGGGGGATACGCAGTATTTT. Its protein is CASSVGSREGDTQYF.

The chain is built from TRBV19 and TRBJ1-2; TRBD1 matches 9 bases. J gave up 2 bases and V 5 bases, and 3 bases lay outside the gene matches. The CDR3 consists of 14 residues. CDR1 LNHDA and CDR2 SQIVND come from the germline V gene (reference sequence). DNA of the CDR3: TGTGCCAGTAGTCCTACAGGGGGCAACTATGGCTACACCTTC. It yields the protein CASSPTGGNYGYTF.

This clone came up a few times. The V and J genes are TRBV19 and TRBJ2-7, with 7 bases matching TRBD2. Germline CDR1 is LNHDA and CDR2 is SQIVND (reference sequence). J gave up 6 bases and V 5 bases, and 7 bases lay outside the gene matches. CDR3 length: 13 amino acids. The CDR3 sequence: CASSVTREGEQYF. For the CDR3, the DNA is TGTGCCAGTAGTGTGACAAGGGAGGGCGAGCAGTACTTC.

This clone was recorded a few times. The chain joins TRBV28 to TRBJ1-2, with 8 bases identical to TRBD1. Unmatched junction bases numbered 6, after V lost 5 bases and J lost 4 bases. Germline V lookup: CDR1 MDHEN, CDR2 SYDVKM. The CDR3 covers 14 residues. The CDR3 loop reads CASSLGQGRYGYTF. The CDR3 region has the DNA TGTGCCAGCAGTCTCGGACAGGGACGCTATGGCTACACCTTC.

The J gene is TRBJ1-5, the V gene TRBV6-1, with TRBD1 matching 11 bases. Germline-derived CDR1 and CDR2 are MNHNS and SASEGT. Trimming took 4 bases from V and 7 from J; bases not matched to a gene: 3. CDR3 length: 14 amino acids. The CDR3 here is CASSGGQGGQPQHF. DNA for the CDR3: TGTGCCAGCAGTGGGGGACAGGGGGGGCAGCCCCAGCATTTT.

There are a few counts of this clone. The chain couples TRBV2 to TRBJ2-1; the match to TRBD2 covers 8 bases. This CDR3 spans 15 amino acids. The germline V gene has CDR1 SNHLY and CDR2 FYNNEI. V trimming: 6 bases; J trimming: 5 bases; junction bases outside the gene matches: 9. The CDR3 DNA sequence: TGTGCCAGCAGCCTTCGGCTAGCGGGCCACAATGAGCAGTTCTTC. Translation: CASSLRLAGHNEQFF.

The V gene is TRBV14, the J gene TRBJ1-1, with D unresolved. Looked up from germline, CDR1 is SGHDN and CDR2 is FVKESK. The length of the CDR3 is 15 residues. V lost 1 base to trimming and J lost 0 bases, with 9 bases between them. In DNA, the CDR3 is TGTGCCAGCAGCCAAGTCGCCGGGTTGAACACTGAAGCTTTCTTT. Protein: CASSQVAGLNTEAFF.

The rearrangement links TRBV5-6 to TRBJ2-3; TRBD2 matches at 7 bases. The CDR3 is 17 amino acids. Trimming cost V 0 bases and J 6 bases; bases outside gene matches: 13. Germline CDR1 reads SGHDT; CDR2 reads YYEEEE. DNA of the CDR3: TGTGCCAGCAGCTTGGGCTCCGGGACTATGGGTTGGGATACGCAGTATTTT. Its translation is CASSLGSGTMGWDTQYF.

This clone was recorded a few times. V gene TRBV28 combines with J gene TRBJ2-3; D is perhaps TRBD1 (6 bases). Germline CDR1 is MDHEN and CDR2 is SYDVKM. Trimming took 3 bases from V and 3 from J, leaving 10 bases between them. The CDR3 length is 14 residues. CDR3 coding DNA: TGTGCCAGCAGTTTTGGGGGCAGGACAGATACGCAGTATTTT. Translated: CASSFGGRTDTQYF.

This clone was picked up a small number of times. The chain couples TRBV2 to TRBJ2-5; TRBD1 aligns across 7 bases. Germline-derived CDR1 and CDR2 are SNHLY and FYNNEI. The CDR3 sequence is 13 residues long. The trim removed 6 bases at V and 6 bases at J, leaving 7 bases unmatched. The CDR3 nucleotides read TGTGCCAGCAGCACAGGGGATTTGAAGACCCAGTACTTC. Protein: CASSTGDLKTQYF.

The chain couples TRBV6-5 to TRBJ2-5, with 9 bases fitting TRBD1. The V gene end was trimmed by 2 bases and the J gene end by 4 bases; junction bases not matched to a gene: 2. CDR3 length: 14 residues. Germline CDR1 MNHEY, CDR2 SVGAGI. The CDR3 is CASSYGTGRETQYF. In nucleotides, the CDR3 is TGTGCCAGCAGTTACGGGACAGGGAGAGAGACCCAGTACTTC.